The rows below give T cell receptor beta chains drawn from one sample of a study of blood T cell repertoires in COVID-19. Measured with immunoSEQ multiplex PCR; TCRdb has only the in-frame clones, and not every one. The data contain 150,000 or so clones, approximately 82% of them singletons. Sequencing used peripheral blood. The receptor source for this set is a human donor with acute or convalescent COVID-19. The donor label of this sample is uncertain. Both conserved end residues are part of each CDR3. D genes are given only for firm matches. Part of the rows lack a size; the others show once, few, many or a class for expanded clones.

size | J | D | V | DNA | CDR3
NA | TRBJ2-5 | NA | TRBV3-1/TRBV3-2 | TGTGCCAGCAGCCAAGGGGAGCGGAGGTCGGAGACCCAGTACTTC | CASSQGERRSETQYF
NA | TRBJ2-1 | NA | TRBV11-2 | TGTGCCAGCAGCACCAGGGGCGGGGGTAGAAATGAGCAGTTCTTC | CASSTRGGGRNEQFF
NA | TRBJ1-2 | TRBD1 | TRBV7-2 | TGTGCCAGCAGCTTATTCGGGACAGGGGGTGGTGGCTACACCTTC | CASSLFGTGGGGYTF
few | TRBJ1-6 | NA | TRBV18 | TGTGCCAGCTCACCCCATCGACTGGGAGGGGTCGGTTCACCCCTCCACTTT | CASSPHRLGGVGSPLHF
NA | TRBJ2-3 | NA | TRBV5-1 | TGCGCCAGCAGCCAATACAGGGTGAGGGGCACAGATACGCAGTATTTT | CASSQYRVRGTDTQYF
NA | TRBJ2-1 | NA | TRBV14 | TGTGCCAGCAGCCAACTAAAGATTTCGAATGAGCAGTTCTTC | CASSQLKISNEQFF
NA | TRBJ2-1 | TRBD2 | TRBV5-4 | TGTGCCAGCAGCTTAAAAGCGGGGGTAGACAATGAGCAGTTCTTC | CASSLKAGVDNEQFF
NA | TRBJ2-3 | NA | TRBV5-6 | TGTGCCAGCAGCTTGGGGCGGCTGGGTACGCAGTATTTT | CASSLGRLGTQYF
NA | TRBJ1-2 | TRBD1 | TRBV6-5 | TGTGCCAGCAGGGGGACAGGGGGCAATGGCTACACCTTC | CASRGTGGNGYTF
NA | TRBJ1-3 | TRBD1 | TRBV12-3/TRBV12-4 | TGTGCCAGCAGTCGGACAGGGGGAAACACCATATATTTT | CASSRTGGNTIYF
once | TRBJ1-3 | NA | TRBV2 | TGTGCCAGCAGCTTGACAGGTCTCTCTGGAAACACCATATATTTT | CASSLTGLSGNTIYF
NA | TRBJ1-6 | TRBD1 | TRBV19 | TGTGCCAGTAGTAGCCCCGGGGACAGGGTTAATTCACCCCTCCACTTT | CASSSPGDRVNSPLHF
NA | TRBJ1-1 | TRBD1 | TRBV7-2 | TGTGCCAGCAGCTCGGACAGGGGCCCATTTGGGACTGAAGCTTTCTTT | CASSSDRGPFGTEAFF
once | TRBJ2-3 | NA | TRBV4-1 | TGCGCCAGCAGCCAAGCCCAGGGTCTTCGCACAGATACGCAGTATTTT | CASSQAQGLRTDTQYF
NA | TRBJ1-5 | NA | TRBV3-1/TRBV3-2 | TGTGCCAGCAGCCCGGGAAACGATCAGCCCCAGCATTTT | CASSPGNDQPQHF
NA | TRBJ2-1 | TRBD1 | TRBV18 | TGTGCCAGCTCACCGAACACAGGGGCGCTTACAAACAATGAGCAGTTCTTC | CASSPNTGALTNNEQFF
NA | TRBJ1-2 | NA | TRBV5-8 | TGTGCCAGCAGCTTAAATCGGCAGGGTCCCTACACCTTC | CASSLNRQGPYTF
few | TRBJ2-2 | NA | TRBV4-3 | TGCGCCAGCAGCCAAGAGGAGGGCCAGGGGGACGGCGGGGAGCTGTTTTTT | CASSQEEGQGDGGELFF
NA | TRBJ1-5 | NA | TRBV6-8 | TGTGCCAGCAATCCGGACCGGGGTCAGCCCCAGCATTTT | CASNPDRGQPQHF
NA | TRBJ1-5 | NA | TRBV18 | TGTGCCAGCTCCTCGGGACTTAGCAATCAGCCCCAGCATTTT | CASSSGLSNQPQHF
NA | TRBJ2-6 | TRBD1 | TRBV18 | TGTGCCAGCTCACCAGTTGGACAGGGAGGCTCTGGGGCCAACGTCCTGACTTTC | CASSPVGQGGSGANVLTF
few | TRBJ2-3 | NA | TRBV7-2 | TGTGCCAGCAGCCCAGGCTGGGACTCGAAATATACGCAGTATTTT | CASSPGWDSKYTQYF
once | TRBJ1-2 | NA | TRBV7-9 | TGTGCCAGCAGGGGAGACTCTAATGGCTACACCTTC | CASRGDSNGYTF
few | TRBJ1-2 | TRBD1 | TRBV6-2/TRBV6-3 | TGTGCCAGCAGTTACTCTCGACAGGGGAGGGACTATGGCTACACCTTC | CASSYSRQGRDYGYTF
NA | TRBJ1-1 | TRBD1 | TRBV7-8 | TGTGCCAGCAGCTTCGGACAGGGGGCGCTGAACACTGAAGCTTTCTTT | CASSFGQGALNTEAFF
NA | TRBJ1-1 | NA | TRBV7-3 | TGTGCCAGCAGCCCCGGGGGTTCGGGAACTGAAGCTTTCTTT | CASSPGGSGTEAFF
NA | TRBJ2-7 | TRBD1 | TRBV6-5 | TGTGCCAGCAGTTACAGCTCGGGGACAGGGATTGACGAGCAGTACTTC | CASSYSSGTGIDEQYF
NA | TRBJ1-1 | TRBD1 | TRBV7-8 | TGTGCCAGCAGCACCCGACAGGGGAGGGGAACTGAAGCTTTCTTT | CASSTRQGRGTEAFF
NA | TRBJ1-3 | TRBD1 | TRBV7-2 | TGTGCCAGCAGCTACCGCCAGGGGGCGGCTGGAAACACCATATATTTT | CASSYRQGAAGNTIYF
NA | TRBJ1-2 | NA | TRBV19 | TGTGCCAGTAGTATAGATTCCAACAGCTTTAATGGCTACACCTTC | CASSIDSNSFNGYTF
NA | TRBJ1-1 | NA | TRBV7-3 | TGTGCCAGCAGCTCATCAGGGGTAACTGAAGCTTTCTTT | CASSSSGVTEAFF
NA | TRBJ2-1 | TRBD1 | TRBV2 | TGTGCCAGCAAATCGACAGGGTGGGATGAGCAGTTCTTC | CASKSTGWDEQFF
NA | TRBJ2-1 | NA | TRBV27 | TGTGCCAGCAGTTCAATGGTCGGGGAATGGGTGGGTGAGCAGTTCTTC | CASSSMVGEWVGEQFF
NA | TRBJ1-6 | NA | TRBV2 | TGTGCCAGCAGTGTGACGGACTTCAATAATTCACCCCTCCACTTT | CASSVTDFNNSPLHF
NA | TRBJ1-1 | NA | TRBV19 | TGTGCCAGCCAGGGAAACACTGAAGCTTTCTTT | CASQGNTEAFF
NA | TRBJ1-2 | NA | TRBV19 | TGTGCCAGTAGTACGACAGGCAACTATGGCTACACCTTC | CASSTTGNYGYTF
few | TRBJ1-5 | TRBD1 | TRBV11-2 | TGTGCCAGCAGCGGAGGTACAGGGGAGGCAGGCCAGCCCCAGCATTTT | CASSGGTGEAGQPQHF
NA | TRBJ2-5 | NA | TRBV7-3 | TGTGCCAGCAGCTTAAGCGGTTATGGGGAGACCCAGTACTTC | CASSLSGYGETQYF
NA | TRBJ2-2 | NA | TRBV12-3/TRBV12-4 | TGTGCCAGCAGCTCTAACACCGGGGAGCTGTTTTTT | CASSSNTGELFF
NA | TRBJ1-6 | NA | TRBV30 | TGTGCCTGGAGTGGTGGCCAGGGGAGCTCCTATAATTCACCCCTCCACTTT | CAWSGGQGSSYNSPLHF
NA | TRBJ1-2 | NA | TRBV9 | TGTGCCAGCAGCCCAACAGGGACCGACTATGGCTACACCTTC | CASSPTGTDYGYTF
NA | TRBJ1-3 | TRBD1 | TRBV6-5 | TGTGCCAGCAGCACAGGGGGAGGAAACACCATATATTTT | CASSTGGGNTIYF
NA | TRBJ1-2 | NA | TRBV6-5 | TGTGCCAGCAGGCGGGGCCGAAACTATGGCTACACCTTC | CASRRGRNYGYTF
few | TRBJ1-2 | TRBD1 | TRBV6-4 | TGTGCCAGCAGCACAGGGGGCCCCTATGGCTACACCTTC | CASSTGGPYGYTF
NA | TRBJ1-1 | TRBD1 | TRBV6-5 | TGTGCCAGCAAAGGGGGCAGGGCAGGAGGTGCTGAAGCTTTCTTT | CASKGGRAGGAEAFF
once | TRBJ1-1 | TRBD1 | TRBV6-5 | TGTGCCAGCAGACGGACAGGCAACACTGAAGCTTTCTTT | CASRRTGNTEAFF
NA | TRBJ1-1 | NA | TRBV12-3/TRBV12-4 | TGTGCCAGCAGTCCCCAACAGAACACTGAAGCTTTCTTT | CASSPQQNTEAFF
NA | TRBJ1-2 | TRBD1 | TRBV29-1 | TGCAGCGTTGAAGCCCGACAGGGGGGGAGCTATGGCTACACCTTC | CSVEARQGGSYGYTF
NA | TRBJ1-5 | NA | TRBV2 | TGTGCCAGCAGTGAACAGGGATACCAGCCCCAGCATTTT | CASSEQGYQPQHF
NA | TRBJ2-1 | TRBD2 | TRBV6-5 | TGTGCCAGCAGTTTGACTAGCGGGGGTTACAATGAGCAGTTCTTC | CASSLTSGGYNEQFF
NA | TRBJ1-3 | TRBD1 | TRBV5-1 | TGCGCCAGCAGCCCTACAGGGGGTTCCGGAAACACCATATATTTT | CASSPTGGSGNTIYF
NA | TRBJ2-5 | NA | TRBV18 | TGTGCCAGCTCACCACCTGGAGGGATACCCCAAGAGACCCAGTACTTC | CASSPPGGIPQETQYF
NA | TRBJ1-3 | TRBD1 | TRBV15 | TGTGCCACCAGCACGGGACAGGGGGTATCTTCTGGAAACACCATATATTTT | CATSTGQGVSSGNTIYF
NA | TRBJ1-5 | NA | TRBV19 | TGTGCCAGTAGTAGGGACACGGGACGCGTCAATCAGCCCCAGCATTTT | CASSRDTGRVNQPQHF
NA | TRBJ1-4 | TRBD1 | TRBV30 | TGTGCCTGGAGACGCCGGGACAGGGAATTGGAAAAACTGTTTTTT | CAWRRRDRELEKLFF